Shown below are 10 T cell receptor beta chains from a single sample sequenced in a study of monozygotic twins with cystic fibrosis (dated by TCRdb to the early 2020s). The protocol used for the library was the immunoSEQ multiplex PCR assay. TCRdb carries this immuneACCESS record with in-frame sequences only. Its versions omit some clonotypes, under half of them owing to an unresolved V gene in the studies checked, with the rest unexplained. A total of approximately 34,000 clones appear in this sample, about 87% of them only once. The top ten clonotypes cover about 1.8% of the sample. What was sequenced was blood. The receptors were sampled from a girl aged 2 to 10 with cystic fibrosis.

J is TRBJ2-7 and V is TRBV11-1; D ambiguous. Germline CDR1 and CDR2: SGHAT and FQDESV (reference sequence). The CDR3 covers 13 residues. Trimming pared 8 bases from V and 0 bases from J, leaving 11 bases between. The CDR3 region is CASGQETSYEQYF. CDR3 nucleotides: TGTGCCAGCGGGCAAGAAACCTCCTACGAGCAGTACTTC.

The rearrangement links TRBV30 to TRBJ2-1, with no clear D. Germline V lookup: CDR1 GTSNPN, CDR2 SVGIG (reference sequence). The CDR3 covers 14 residues. The V end lost 0 bases, the J end lost 9 bases, and 15 bases lay between the germline ends. CDR3 nucleotide sequence: TGTGCCTGGAGTGTACTCTCTAGTTCGGGTGAGCAGTTCTTC. Translated, it gives CAWSVLSSSGEQFF. Full variable domain (rest looked up from reference TRBV30 and TRBJ2-1): SQTIHQWPATLVQPVGSPLSLECTVEGTSNPNLYWYRQAAGRGLQLLFYSVGIGQISSEVPQNLSASRPQDRQFILSSKKLLLSDSGFYLCAWSVLSSSGEQFFGPGTRLTVL.

V usage is TRBV2 and J usage is TRBJ2-7; 7 bases map to TRBD1. This CDR3 spans 17 amino acids. Germline lookup yields CDR1 SNHLY and CDR2 FYNNEI. V trimming: 2 bases; J trimming: 0 bases; junction bases outside the gene matches: 10. CDR3 bases: TGTGCCAGCAGTGAACCCTTAAACCGACAGGGCTCCTACGAGCAGTACTTC. It codes for CASSEPLNRQGSYEQYF.

The gene calls are TRBV7-6 and TRBJ2-5, with 7 bases aligning to TRBD1. V was pared by 0 bases and J by 5 bases, with 6 bases of the junction left unmatched. This CDR3 is 15 amino acids long. The germline CDR1 and CDR2 sequences are SGHVS and FNYEAQ. CDR3: CASSLATGVWETQYF. The CDR3 region has the DNA TGTGCCAGCAGCTTAGCAACAGGGGTTTGGGAGACCCAGTACTTC.

V usage is TRBV30 and J usage is TRBJ2-7; D may be TRBD1 or TRBD2 (5 bases each). Deletions cut 3 bases from V and 0 bases from J, with 15 bases between. This CDR3 contains 15 residues. Germline V gene data show CDR1 as GTSNPN and CDR2 as SVGIG (reference sequence). CDR3 residues: CAWRLGAGYSYEQYF. The CDR3 nucleotides read TGTGCCTGGAGACTAGGGGCCGGATACTCCTACGAGCAGTACTTC.

J is TRBJ1-4 and V is TRBV27; D remains unclear. The CDR3 spans 15 residues. The V end lost 6 bases, the J end lost 3 bases, and 14 bases lay between the germline ends. Looked up from germline, CDR1 is MNHEY and CDR2 is SMNVEV (reference sequence). The CDR3 protein is CASRNLEQANEKLFF. CDR3 sequence (DNA): TGTGCCAGCAGAAACTTGGAACAAGCTAATGAAAAACTGTTTTTT. The full variable domain, completed using reference TRBV27 and TRBJ1-4, is EAQVTQNPRYLITVTGKKLTVTCSQNMNHEYMSWYRQDPGLGLRQIYYSMNVEVTDKGDVPEGYKVSRKEKRNFPLILESPSPNQTSLYFCASRNLEQANEKLFFGSGTQLSVL.

The chain combines TRBV7-6 with TRBJ2-2, with D hard to call. The CDR3 sequence is 12 residues long. Germline-derived CDR1 and CDR2 are SGHVS and FNYEAQ. Between the trimmed V and J ends, which lost 2 bases and 6 bases, there was a span of 4 bases. The CDR3 sequence: CASSLPPGELFF. For the CDR3, the DNA is TGTGCCAGCAGCTTACCTCCCGGGGAGCTGTTTTTT.

V gene TRBV5-5 combines with J gene TRBJ2-4, with D hard to call. The CDR3 consists of 17 residues. V gave up 0 bases and J gave up 0 bases, with 13 bases separating them. The germline V gene has CDR1 SGHKS and CDR2 YYEKEE (reference sequence). CDR3 bases: TGTGCCAGCAGCTTGGTGGCCCCAGACTTAGCCAAAAACATTCAGTACTTC. This sequence encodes CASSLVAPDLAKNIQYF. Variable domain in full (rest from reference TRBV5-5 and TRBJ2-4): DAGVTQSPTHLIKTRGQQVTLRCSPISGHKSVSWYQQVLGQGPQFIFQYYEKEERGRGNFPDRFSARQFPNYSSELNVNALLLGDSALYLCASSLVAPDLAKNIQYFGAGTRLSVL.

The chain has TRBV21-1 and TRBJ2-7; the listed D gene, TRBD1, was not tested against the DNA. TRBV21-1 is deemed a pseudogene. This CDR3 contains 12 residues. CDR3 DNA sequence: TGTGCCAGCACGGACACAGCCTACGAGCAGTACTTC. It specifies CASTDTAYEQYF.

The V and J genes are TRBV7-9 and TRBJ2-1, with TRBD2 matching over 10 bases. Germline V gene lookup returns CDR1 SEHNR and CDR2 FQNEAQ (reference sequence). The CDR3 has 16 amino acids. Trimming cost V 5 bases and J 0 bases; bases outside gene matches: 4. The CDR3: CASSPLAGGSYNEQFF. For the CDR3, the DNA is TGTGCCAGCAGCCCCTTAGCGGGGGGCTCCTACAATGAGCAGTTCTTC. The entire variable domain, with the rest obtained from reference TRBV7-9 and TRBJ2-1, is as follows: DTGVSQNPRHKITKRGQNVTFRCDPISEHNRLYWYRQTLGQGPEFLTYFQNEAQLEKSRLLSDRFSAERPKGSFSTLEIQRTEQGDSAMYLCASSPLAGGSYNEQFFGPGTRLTVL.